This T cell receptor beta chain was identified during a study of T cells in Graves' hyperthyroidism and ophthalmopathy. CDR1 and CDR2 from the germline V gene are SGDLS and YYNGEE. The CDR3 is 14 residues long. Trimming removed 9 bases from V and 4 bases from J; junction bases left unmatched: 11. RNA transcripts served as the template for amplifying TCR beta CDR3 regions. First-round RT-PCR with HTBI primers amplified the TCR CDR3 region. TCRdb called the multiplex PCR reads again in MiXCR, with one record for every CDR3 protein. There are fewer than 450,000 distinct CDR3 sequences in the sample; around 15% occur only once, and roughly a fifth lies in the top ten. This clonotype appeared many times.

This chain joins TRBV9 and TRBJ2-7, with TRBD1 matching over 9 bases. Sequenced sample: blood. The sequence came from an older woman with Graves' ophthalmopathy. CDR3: CANHPGQGSYEQYF. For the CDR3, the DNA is TGTGCCAACCATCCGGGACAGGGCTCGTACGAGCAGTACTTC.